This TCR beta chain stems from a study of blood T cell repertoires in COVID-19. Turning to the study itself: Collection of acute and convalescent COVID-19 samples took place in the United States, Italy and Spain.

This CDR3 contains 19 residues. V was clipped by 0 bases and J by 4 bases, with 24 bases between them. The germline gives CDR1 MGHRA, CDR2 YSYEKL. Repertoires were generated with immunoSEQ multiplex PCR, while TCRdb's copy carries only in-frame clones and drops some. The sample yields about 49,000 clones, 80% to 95% seen once. While infection was still active, Seattle patients were enrolled and then followed longitudinally. The chain has TRBV4-1 and TRBJ1-1; D unresolved. The TCR originated in a man in his sixties with COVID-19, enrolled during active disease. Sequencing used peripheral blood. The DNA for the CDR3 is TGCGCCAGCAGCCAAGATCCCCCCCCTAGAGGGTACGTTAGCACTGAAGCTTTCTTT. Translating it yields CASSQDPPPRGYVSTEAFF.